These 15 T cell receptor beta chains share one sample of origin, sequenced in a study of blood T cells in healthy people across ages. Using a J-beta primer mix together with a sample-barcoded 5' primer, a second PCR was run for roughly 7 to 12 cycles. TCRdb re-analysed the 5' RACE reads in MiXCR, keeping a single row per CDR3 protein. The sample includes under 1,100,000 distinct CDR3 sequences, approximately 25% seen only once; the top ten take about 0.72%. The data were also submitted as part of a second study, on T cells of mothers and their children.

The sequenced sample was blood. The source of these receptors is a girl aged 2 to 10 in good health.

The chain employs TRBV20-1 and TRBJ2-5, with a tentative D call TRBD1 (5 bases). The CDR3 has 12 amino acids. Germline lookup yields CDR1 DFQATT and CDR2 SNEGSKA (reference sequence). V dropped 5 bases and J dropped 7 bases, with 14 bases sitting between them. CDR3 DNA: TGCAGTGCTGCCCCAGGGCAGGCGACCCAGTACTTC. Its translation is CSAAPGQATQYF.

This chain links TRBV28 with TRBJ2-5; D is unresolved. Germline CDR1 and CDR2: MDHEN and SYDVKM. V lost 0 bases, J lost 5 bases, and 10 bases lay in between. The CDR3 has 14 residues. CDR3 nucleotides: TGTGCCAGCAGTTTATGGGCCGCTCAGGAGACCCAGTACTTC. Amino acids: CASSLWAAQETQYF.

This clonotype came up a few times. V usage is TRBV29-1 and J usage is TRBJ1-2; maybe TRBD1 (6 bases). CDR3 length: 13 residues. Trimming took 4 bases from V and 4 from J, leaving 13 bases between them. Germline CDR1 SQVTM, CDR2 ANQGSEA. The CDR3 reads CSVGTGPGYGYTF. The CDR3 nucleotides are TGCAGCGTTGGCACAGGGCCCGGCTATGGCTACACCTTC.

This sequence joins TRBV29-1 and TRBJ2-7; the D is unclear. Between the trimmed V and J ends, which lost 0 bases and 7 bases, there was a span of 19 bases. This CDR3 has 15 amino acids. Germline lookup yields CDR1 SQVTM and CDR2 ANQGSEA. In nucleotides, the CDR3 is TGCAGCGTTGAAGATCTGGAACGGATCGATGGGGAGCAGTACTTC. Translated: CSVEDLERIDGEQYF.

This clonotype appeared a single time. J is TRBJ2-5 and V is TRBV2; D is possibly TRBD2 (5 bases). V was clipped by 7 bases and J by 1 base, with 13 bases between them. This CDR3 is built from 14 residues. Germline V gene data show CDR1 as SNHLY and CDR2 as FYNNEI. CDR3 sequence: CASIIMRAQETQYF. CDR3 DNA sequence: TGTGCCAGCATAATCATGAGGGCCCAAGAGACCCAGTACTTC.

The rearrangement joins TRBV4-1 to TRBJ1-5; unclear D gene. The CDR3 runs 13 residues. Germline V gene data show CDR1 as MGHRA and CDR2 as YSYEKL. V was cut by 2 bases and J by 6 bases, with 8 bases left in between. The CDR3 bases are TGCGCCAGCAGCCAAATCCTTGGTCAGCCCCAGCATTTT. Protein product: CASSQILGQPQHF.

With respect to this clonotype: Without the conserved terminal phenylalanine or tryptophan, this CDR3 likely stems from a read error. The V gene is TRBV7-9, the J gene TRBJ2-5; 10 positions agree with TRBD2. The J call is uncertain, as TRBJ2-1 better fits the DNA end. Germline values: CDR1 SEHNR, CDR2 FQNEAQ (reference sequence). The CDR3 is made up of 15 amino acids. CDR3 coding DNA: TGTGCCAGCAGCTTAGACAGCGGGAGGGCCAATGAGCAGTTCCTC. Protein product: CASSLDSGRANEQFL.

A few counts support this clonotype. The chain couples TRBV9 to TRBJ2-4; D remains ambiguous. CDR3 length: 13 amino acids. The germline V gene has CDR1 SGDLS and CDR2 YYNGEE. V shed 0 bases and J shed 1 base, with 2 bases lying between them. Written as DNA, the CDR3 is TGTGCCAGCAGCGTAGGGGCCAAAAACATTCAGTACTTC. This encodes CASSVGAKNIQYF.

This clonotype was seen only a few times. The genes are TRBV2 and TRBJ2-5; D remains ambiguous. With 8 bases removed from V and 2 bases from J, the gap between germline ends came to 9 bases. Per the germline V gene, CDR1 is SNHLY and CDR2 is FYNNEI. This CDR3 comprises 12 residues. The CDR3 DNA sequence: TGTGCCAGCGGGCTGTTACAAGAGACCCAGTACTTC. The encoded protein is CASGLLQETQYF.

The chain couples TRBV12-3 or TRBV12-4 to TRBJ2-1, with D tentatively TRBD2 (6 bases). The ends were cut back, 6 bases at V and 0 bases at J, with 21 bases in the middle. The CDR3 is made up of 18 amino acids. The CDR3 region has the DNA TGTGCCAGCAGCCACCGGGACTTATCTTTATACTCCTACAATGAGCAGTTCTTC. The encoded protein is CASSHRDLSLYSYNEQFF.

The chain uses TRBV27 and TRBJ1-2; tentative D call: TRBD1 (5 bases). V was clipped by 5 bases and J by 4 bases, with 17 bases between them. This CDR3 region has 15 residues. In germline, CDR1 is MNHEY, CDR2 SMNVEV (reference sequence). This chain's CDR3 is CASSPPDRISYGYTF. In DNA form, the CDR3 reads TGTGCCAGCAGTCCGCCAGACAGAATCTCCTATGGCTACACCTTC.

CDR3 bases: TGTGCCAGCAGCCAAGATGGACGGGGCCCTCCGGGAGAAAAACTGTTTTTT. The encoded protein is CASSQDGRGPPGEKLFF. The V gene is TRBV3-1, the J gene TRBJ1-4, with D maybe TRBD1 (5 bases). CDR1 and CDR2 from the germline V gene are LGHDT and YNNKEL (reference sequence). Trimming shortened V by 0 bases and J by 8 bases, and 19 bases separated the two germline ends. The CDR3 is made up of 17 amino acids.

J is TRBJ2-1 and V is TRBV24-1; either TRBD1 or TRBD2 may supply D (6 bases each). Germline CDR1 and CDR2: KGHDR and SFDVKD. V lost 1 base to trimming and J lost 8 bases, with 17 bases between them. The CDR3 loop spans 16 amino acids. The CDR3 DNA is TGTGCCACCAGTGATTTAGAGGGGGGCCGTCAAGATGAGCAGTTCTTC. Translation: CATSDLEGGRQDEQFF.

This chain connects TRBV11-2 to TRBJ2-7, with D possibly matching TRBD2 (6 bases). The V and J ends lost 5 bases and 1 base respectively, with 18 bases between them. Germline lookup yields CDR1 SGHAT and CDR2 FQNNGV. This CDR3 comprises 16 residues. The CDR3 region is CASSRVTGGPSYEQYF. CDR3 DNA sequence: TGTGCCAGCAGCCGGGTCACCGGGGGACCATCCTACGAGCAGTACTTC.

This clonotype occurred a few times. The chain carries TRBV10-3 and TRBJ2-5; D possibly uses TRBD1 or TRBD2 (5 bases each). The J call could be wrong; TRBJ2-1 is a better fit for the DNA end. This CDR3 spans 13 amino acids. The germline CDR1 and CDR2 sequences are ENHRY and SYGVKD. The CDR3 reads CAISDEGLWEQFF. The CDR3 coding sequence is TGTGCCATCAGTGACGAGGGGTTATGGGAGCAGTTCTTC.